This T cell receptor beta chain originates from a study of blood T cell repertoires in COVID-19. About the study: Acute and convalescent COVID-19 samples came from the United States, Italy and Spain.

This clone appeared once. Trimming took 0 bases from V and 7 from J, leaving 17 bases between them. Germline V gene sequence: CDR1 SGDLS, CDR2 YYNGEE. This CDR3 contains 15 residues. Residents of about two dozen US areas, aged 18 to 89 years, made up the participants. In the original processing: Estimation of nucleated cell counts was performed using reference gene primer amplification. Using immunoSEQ multiplex PCR, the repertoire was profiled, and TCRdb retains in-frame clones only, with some absent. V, J and clone size derive from that table, while D and trimming were established from the DNA sequence. The sample comprises fewer than 250,000 clones, 80% to 90% of which are singletons, and roughly 14% rests with the top ten.

The source is a woman in her fifties or sixties with acute COVID-19. Sequencing was performed on PBMCs or T cells enriched from blood (not recorded which). This chain joins TRBV9 and TRBJ2-7; D perhaps matches TRBD2 (5 bases). The CDR3 is CASSVGGLGSGEQYF. The CDR3 nucleotides are TGTGCCAGCAGCGTAGGTGGACTGGGGTCGGGGGAGCAGTACTTC.